Listed here are 16 T cell receptor beta chains from one sample, sequenced in a study of T cells expressing NK-cell markers. Following a re-call of the 5' RACE reads, TCRdb has one entry per CDR3 protein and lacks DNA. This sample's table has 350,000 to 450,000 distinct CDR3 sequences. Sequencing was carried out using blood T cells: a sorted CD56 or NKG2C T cell subset, CD4+ or CD8+ T cells, or bulk PBMC T cells (not recorded which). Receptors originate from a man aged 18-75 years in good health.

The rearrangement joins TRBV28 to TRBJ1-4; the TCRdb call, TRBD1, lacks DNA for checking. CDR1 MDHEN and CDR2 SYDVKM come from the germline V gene. This CDR3 is 16 amino acids long. The CDR3 is CASSFVGGGRDEKLFF.

The chain uses TRBV2 and TRBJ2-1; TCRdb's D call of TRBD2 is untestable without DNA. The CDR3 is made up of 13 amino acids. Germline CDR1 is SNHLY and CDR2 is FYNNEI. CDR3 sequence: CASTVSGGYEQFF.

The chain is built from TRBV30 and TRBJ2-1; TCRdb names TRBD2, which stays unverified in the absence of DNA. The CDR3 covers 15 residues. Per the germline V gene, CDR1 is GTSNPN and CDR2 is SVGIG (reference sequence). This chain's CDR3 is CAWSAGRAIYNEQFF.

The J gene is TRBJ1-5, the V gene TRBV20-1. Germline V CDR1 and CDR2: DFQATT, SNEGSKA (reference sequence). The CDR3 contains 15 residues. CDR3 sequence: CSARDPGLSNQPQHF.

The genes are TRBV2 and TRBJ1-4; TCRdb lists TRBD1, though no DNA is available to test this call. The CDR3 is 15 amino acids. Germline CDR1 is SNHLY and CDR2 is FYNNEI. The CDR3 protein is CASSDRTASNEKLFF.

The genes are TRBV9 and TRBJ2-7; TCRdb names TRBD2, which stays unverified in the absence of DNA. Germline loops: CDR1 SGDLS, CDR2 YYNGEE. The CDR3 consists of 18 residues. The CDR3 sequence is CASSEGQAPRRRSYEQYF.

This chain joins TRBV20-1 and TRBJ2-2; absent DNA, TCRdb's TRBD1 call cannot be checked. The V gene's germline CDR1 is DFQATT and CDR2 SNEGSKA (reference sequence). This CDR3 is 15 amino acids long. The CDR3 loop is CSAKTAGHDPGELFF.

The chain couples TRBV6-1 to TRBJ2-1; TCRdb selects TRBD1, and the lack of DNA leaves this call unchecked. The CDR3 sequence is 15 residues long. Germline assignment: CDR1 MNHNS and CDR2 SASEGT. The CDR3 loop is CASSQPGQGYNEQFF.

This sequence joins TRBV3-1 and TRBJ1-6; the TCRdb call, TRBD1, lacks DNA for checking. The CDR3 loop spans 15 amino acids. Germline CDR1 LGHDT, CDR2 YNNKEL (reference sequence). CDR3 region: CASSKTGGLYSPLHF. The full variable domain, rest sourced from reference TRBV3-1 and TRBJ1-6, is DTAVSQTPKYLVTQMGNDKSIKCEQNLGHDTMYWYKQDSKKFLKIMFSYNNKELIINETVPNRFSPKSPDKAHLNLHINSLELGDSAVYFCASSKTGGLYSPLHFGNGTRLTVT.

The V call is TRBV29-1, the J call TRBJ2-5. This CDR3 has 14 residues. Germline V gene sequence: CDR1 SQVTM, CDR2 ANQGSEA. The CDR3 reads CSVFLSREVETQYF.

This chain joins TRBV7-2 and TRBJ1-2. From germline, CDR1 is SGHTA and CDR2 FQGNSA. This CDR3 region has 14 residues. The CDR3 spells CASSLEVVGPGYTF.

V usage is TRBV18 and J usage is TRBJ1-1; absent DNA, TCRdb's TRBD1 call cannot be checked. The germline gives CDR1 KGHSH, CDR2 LQKENI. The CDR3 runs 13 residues. This CDR3 is CASSRDSNTEAFF.

The rearrangement joins TRBV5-1 to TRBJ2-4; TCRdb proposes TRBD1, but this gene call is untestable without DNA. The germline V gene has CDR1 SGHRS and CDR2 YFSETQ. The CDR3 sequence is 16 residues long. This CDR3 reads CASSFWAGAAKNIQYF. Together with reference TRBV5-1 and TRBJ2-4, the CDR3 gives the full variable domain: KAGVTQTPRYLIKTRGQQVTLSCSPISGHRSVSWYQQTPGQGLQFLFEYFSETQRNKGNFPGRFSGRQFSNSRSEMNVSTLELGDSALYLCASSFWAGAAKNIQYFGAGTRLSVL.

The V gene is TRBV18, the J gene TRBJ1-5; TCRdb's assignment of TRBD1 cannot be checked, as there is no DNA. CDR1 is KGHSH and CDR2 is LQKENI in the germline V gene. This CDR3 comprises 18 residues. The CDR3: CASSSDRVGGQDNQPQHF.

The CDR3 loop reads CASSPQGQEAFF. The rearrangement joins TRBV18 to TRBJ1-1; the D gene TCRdb calls, TRBD1, cannot be checked with no DNA. The CDR3 has 12 amino acids. CDR1 is KGHSH, CDR2 LQKENI, per germline.

The chain combines TRBV3-1 with TRBJ1-2. This CDR3 is built from 15 residues. Germline V CDR1 and CDR2: LGHDT, YNNKEL (reference sequence). The CDR3 reads CASSQDVALSYGYTF.